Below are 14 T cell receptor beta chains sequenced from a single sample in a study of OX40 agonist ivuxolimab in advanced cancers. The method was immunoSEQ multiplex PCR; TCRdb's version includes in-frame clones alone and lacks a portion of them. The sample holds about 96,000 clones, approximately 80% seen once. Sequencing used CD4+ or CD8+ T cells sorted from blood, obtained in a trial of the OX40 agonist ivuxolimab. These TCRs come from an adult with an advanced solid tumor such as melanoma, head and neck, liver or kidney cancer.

CDR3: CASSLAARTGELFF. The CDR3 DNA reads as TGTGCCAGTAGTCTAGCGGCTAGAACCGGGGAGCTGTTTTTT. The J gene is TRBJ2-2, the V gene TRBV19; 7 bases align to TRBD2. The trim removed 5 bases at V and 5 bases at J, leaving 5 bases unmatched. This CDR3 contains 14 residues. In germline, CDR1 is LNHDA, CDR2 SQIVND (reference sequence).

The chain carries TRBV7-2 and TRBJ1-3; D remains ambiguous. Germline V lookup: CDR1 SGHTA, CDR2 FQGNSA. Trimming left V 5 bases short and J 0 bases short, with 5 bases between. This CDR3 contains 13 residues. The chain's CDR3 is CASSASSGNTIYF. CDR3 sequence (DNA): TGTGCCAGCAGCGCCTCCTCTGGAAACACCATATATTTT.

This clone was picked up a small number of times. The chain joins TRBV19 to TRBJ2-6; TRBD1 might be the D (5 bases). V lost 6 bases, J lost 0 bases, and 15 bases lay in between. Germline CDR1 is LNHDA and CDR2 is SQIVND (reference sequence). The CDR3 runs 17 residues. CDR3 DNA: TGTGCCAGTAGGAATCCGGACATTAGCTCTGGGGCCAACGTCCTGACTTTC. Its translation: CASRNPDISSGANVLTF.

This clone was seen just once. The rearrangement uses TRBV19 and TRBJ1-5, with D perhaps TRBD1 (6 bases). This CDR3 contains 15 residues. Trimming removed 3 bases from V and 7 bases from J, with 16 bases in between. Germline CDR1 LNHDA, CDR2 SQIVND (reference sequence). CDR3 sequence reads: CASSIRDGDKQPQHF. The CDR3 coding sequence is TGTGCCAGTAGTATTAGAGACGGGGACAAGCAGCCCCAGCATTTT.

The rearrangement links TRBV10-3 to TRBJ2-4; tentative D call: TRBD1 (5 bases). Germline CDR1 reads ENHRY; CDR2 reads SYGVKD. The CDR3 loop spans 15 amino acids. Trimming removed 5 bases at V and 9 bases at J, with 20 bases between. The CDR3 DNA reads TGTGCCATCAGTCCCTACCCCCCCGACAGCGCCATTCAGTACTTC. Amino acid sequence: CAISPYPPDSAIQYF.

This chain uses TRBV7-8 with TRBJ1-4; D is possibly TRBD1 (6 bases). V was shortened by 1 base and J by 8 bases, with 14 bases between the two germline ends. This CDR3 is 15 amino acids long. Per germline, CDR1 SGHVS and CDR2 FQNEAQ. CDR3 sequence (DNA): TGTGCCAGCAGCTTAGAGATCCAGGGGTGGGAAAAACTGTTTTTT. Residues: CASSLEIQGWEKLFF.

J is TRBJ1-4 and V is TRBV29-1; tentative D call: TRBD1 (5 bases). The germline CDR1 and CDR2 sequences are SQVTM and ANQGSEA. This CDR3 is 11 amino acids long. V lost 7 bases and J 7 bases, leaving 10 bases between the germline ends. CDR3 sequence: CSGGDGEKLFF. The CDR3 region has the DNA TGCAGCGGCGGGGACGGTGAAAAACTGTTTTTT.

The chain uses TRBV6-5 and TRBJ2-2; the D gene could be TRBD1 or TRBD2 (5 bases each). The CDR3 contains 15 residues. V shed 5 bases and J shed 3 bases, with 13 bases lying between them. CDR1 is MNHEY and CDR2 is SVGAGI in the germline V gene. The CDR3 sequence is CASSNAGAYTGELFF. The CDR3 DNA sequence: TGTGCCAGCAGTAACGCCGGGGCCTACACCGGGGAGCTGTTTTTT.

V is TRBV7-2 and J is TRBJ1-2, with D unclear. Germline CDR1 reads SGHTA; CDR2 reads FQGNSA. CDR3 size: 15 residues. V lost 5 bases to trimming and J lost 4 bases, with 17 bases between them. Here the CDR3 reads CASSPMPGKVYGYTF. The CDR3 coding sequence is TGTGCCAGCAGCCCGATGCCCGGGAAAGTCTATGGCTACACCTTC.

CDR3 region: CATSRLRQGDTEAFF. CDR3 DNA sequence: TGTGCCACCAGCAGACTGAGACAGGGGGACACTGAAGCTTTCTTT. The chain combines TRBV15 with TRBJ1-1; TRBD1 matches at 9 bases. The CDR3 is 15 amino acids. Germline V gene lookup returns CDR1 LNHNV and CDR2 YYDKDF (reference sequence). Trimming removed 2 bases from V and 3 bases from J; junction bases left unmatched: 4.

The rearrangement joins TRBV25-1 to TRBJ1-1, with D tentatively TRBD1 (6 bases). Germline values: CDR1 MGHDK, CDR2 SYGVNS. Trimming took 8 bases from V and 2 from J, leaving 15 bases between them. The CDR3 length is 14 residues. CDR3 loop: CASRQTGPNTEAFF. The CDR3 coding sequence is TGTGCCAGCCGCCAAACAGGGCCAAACACTGAAGCTTTCTTT.

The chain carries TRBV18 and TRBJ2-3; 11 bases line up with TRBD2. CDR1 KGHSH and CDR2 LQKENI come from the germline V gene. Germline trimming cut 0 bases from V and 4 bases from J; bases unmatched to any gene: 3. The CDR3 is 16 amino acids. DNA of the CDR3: TGTGCCAGCTCACCACCGTCACTAGCGGGAGCAGATACGCAGTATTTT. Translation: CASSPPSLAGADTQYF.

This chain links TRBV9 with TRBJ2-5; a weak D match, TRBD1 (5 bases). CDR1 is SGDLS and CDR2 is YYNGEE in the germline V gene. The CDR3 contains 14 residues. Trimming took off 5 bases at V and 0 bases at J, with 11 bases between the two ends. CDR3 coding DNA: TGTGCCAGCAGTGTGGGGCTGTACCAAGAGACCCAGTACTTC. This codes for CASSVGLYQETQYF.

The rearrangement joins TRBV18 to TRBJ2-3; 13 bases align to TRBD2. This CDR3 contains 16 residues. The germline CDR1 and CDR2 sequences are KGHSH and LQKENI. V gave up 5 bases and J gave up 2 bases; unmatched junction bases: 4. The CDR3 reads CASSRTSGGYTDTQYF. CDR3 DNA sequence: TGTGCCAGCTCAAGGACTAGCGGGGGCTACACAGATACGCAGTATTTT.